This passage covers 14 T cell receptor beta chains from one sample sequenced in a study of response to subunit inactivated influenza vaccine. Via MiXCR, TCRdb re-called the RT-PCR reads, giving one row per CDR3 protein. The table shows roughly 500,000 distinct CDR3 sequences, with 15% to 20% occurring only once. The sequenced sample was CD4+ T cells sorted from PBMCs, obtained less than 30 months after vaccination. The receptors originated from a man aged 50-75 years who received an inactivated influenza vaccine.

This clonotype was counted between two and nine times. This chain uses TRBV6-2 or TRBV6-3 with TRBJ2-3, with D possibly called TRBD1 or TRBD2 (5 bases each). CDR1 is MNHEY, CDR2 SVGEGT, per germline. Trimming stripped 6 bases from V and 0 bases from J, with 13 bases between. The CDR3 is 15 amino acids. The CDR3: CASSLGALSTDTQYF. In DNA form, the CDR3 reads TGTGCCAGCAGCCTCGGGGCGCTAAGCACAGATACGCAGTATTTT.

The chain carries TRBV5-1 and TRBJ2-2; D possibly corresponds to TRBD2 (5 bases). CDR3 length equals 16 residues. Germline CDR1 SGHRS, CDR2 YFSETQ. The V end was cut by 0 bases, the J end by 3 bases, with 12 bases between. This chain's CDR3 is CASSLAGKVDTGELFF. DNA of the CDR3: TGCGCCAGCAGCTTGGCCGGGAAGGTGGACACCGGGGAGCTGTTTTTT.

This CDR3 reads CSLHWGVVAETQYF. CDR3 bases: TGCAGCCTTCATTGGGGGGTCGTAGCAGAGACCCAGTACTTC. The gene calls are TRBV20-1 and TRBJ2-5; a possible D gene is TRBD2 (6 bases). This CDR3 region has 14 residues. Germline CDR1 and CDR2: DFQATT and SNEGSKA (reference sequence).

In its sample, this clonotype was seen a few times. The rearrangement uses TRBV6-1 and TRBJ2-3; D may be TRBD2 (6 bases). Trimming cost V 6 bases and J 0 bases, with 13 bases left between them. The CDR3 runs to 15 residues. In germline, CDR1 is MNHNS, CDR2 SASEGT. CDR3 coding DNA: TGTGCCAGCAGGGACGCAGGGACTAGCACAGATACGCAGTATTTT. Translating it yields CASRDAGTSTDTQYF.

This clonotype turned up a few times. The chain is built from TRBV27 and TRBJ2-7; 8 bases map to TRBD1. The junction had 8 bases not matched to a gene; V was cut back by 8 bases and J by 2 bases. From germline, CDR1 is MNHEY and CDR2 SMNVEV (reference sequence). The CDR3 has 14 amino acids. The CDR3 sequence is CASQRGTGAYEQYF. The CDR3 nucleotides read TGTGCCAGCCAAAGGGGGACAGGTGCCTACGAGCAGTACTTC.

This clonotype was picked up a small number of times. The chain combines TRBV7-2 with TRBJ1-1; D is possibly TRBD1 (5 bases). The germline V gene has CDR1 SGHTA and CDR2 FQGNSA. The CDR3 is 12 residues long. The V end was cut by 9 bases, the J end by 3 bases, with 11 bases between. This chain's CDR3 is CASCGGYTEAFF. As DNA, the CDR3 is TGTGCCAGTTGCGGGGGTTACACTGAAGCTTTCTTT.

This clonotype was seen only a few times. This chain uses TRBV12-3 or TRBV12-4 with TRBJ1-5, with D uncertain. Trimming left V 1 base short and J 0 bases short, with 7 bases between. The CDR3 is 15 residues long. CDR3 DNA sequence: TGTGCCAGCAGTTTAGGGCCAGCTAGCAATCAGCCCCAGCATTTT. It yields the protein CASSLGPASNQPQHF.

V and J are TRBV20-1 and TRBJ2-3; 7 bases align to TRBD1. The CDR3 covers 19 residues. The V segment lost 3 bases and the J segment 2 bases; nucleotides outside the gene matches: 20. Germline-derived CDR1 and CDR2 are DFQATT and SNEGSKA (reference sequence). The CDR3 bases are TGCAGTGCTAGGAGTCTCCACAGGGGCCTCAAAGCTTACACAGATACGCAGTATTTT. Encoded protein: CSARSLHRGLKAYTDTQYF.

This clonotype was detected a few times. The V call is TRBV14, the J call TRBJ1-1; weak D call: TRBD1 (5 bases). Germline lookup yields CDR1 SGHDN and CDR2 FVKESK. The CDR3 is made up of 16 amino acids. V lost 6 bases and J 6 bases, leaving 23 bases between the germline ends. The DNA of the CDR3 is TGTGCCAGCAGTCCCACCGCAAGACGATGGGGGGCTGAAGCTTTCTTT. It translates to CASSPTARRWGAEAFF. The full variable domain, its missing parts supplied by reference TRBV14 and TRBJ1-1, is EAGVTQFPSHSVIEKGQTVTLRCDPISGHDNLYWYRRVMGKEIKFLLHFVKESKQDESGMPNNRFLAERTGGTYSTLKVQPAELEDSGVYFCASSPTARRWGAEAFFGQGTRLTVV.

At least ten counts were recorded for this clonotype. J is TRBJ2-7 and V is TRBV20-1, with 12 nucleotides matching TRBD2. Germline V gene data show CDR1 as DFQATT and CDR2 as SNEGSKA (reference sequence). V gave up 4 bases and J gave up 7 bases; unmatched junction bases: 5. The CDR3 length is 13 residues. The CDR3: CSAIPSGRGEQYF. The CDR3 nucleotides are TGCAGTGCTATACCTAGCGGGAGGGGTGAGCAGTACTTC.

The V gene is TRBV20-1, the J gene TRBJ2-1, with D tentatively TRBD1 (6 bases). Germline-derived CDR1 and CDR2 are DFQATT and SNEGSKA (reference sequence). CDR3 size: 16 residues. The V gene lost 3 bases and the J gene lost 0 bases, with 15 bases spanning the gap. The CDR3 coding sequence is TGCAGTGCTAGGGAAGGGGGACCTGGCTCCTACAATGAGCAGTTCTTC. It is translated as CSAREGGPGSYNEQFF.

V usage is TRBV20-1 and J usage is TRBJ2-5; 12 bases match TRBD2. The V and J ends lost 6 bases and 5 bases, in that order; junction bases with no gene match: 13. This CDR3 is 16 amino acids long. Per the germline V gene, CDR1 is DFQATT and CDR2 is SNEGSKA (reference sequence). The CDR3 spells CSALERLAGAHETQYF. The CDR3 nucleotides read TGCAGTGCCCTAGAGAGACTAGCGGGAGCGCATGAGACCCAGTACTTC.

Many counts were recorded for this clonotype. The genes are TRBV20-1 and TRBJ2-7; 9 bases are shared with TRBD1. The CDR3 is 13 amino acids. J gave up 3 bases and V 6 bases, and 6 bases lay outside the gene matches. Germline CDR1 reads DFQATT; CDR2 reads SNEGSKA (reference sequence). CDR3 DNA sequence: TGCAGTGCCCCGGGACAGGGAAACTACGAGCAGTACTTC. As protein: CSAPGQGNYEQYF.

V usage is TRBV4-3 and J usage is TRBJ1-1; 8 positions agree with TRBD1. CDR1 and CDR2 from the germline V gene are LGHNA and YSLEER. The CDR3 is 14 amino acids. Losses at the gene ends were 0 bases for V and 8 bases for J; bases not matched to a gene: 5. CDR3 amino acids: CASSQEAGGFEAFF. The CDR3 DNA is TGCGCCAGCAGCCAAGAGGCAGGGGGCTTCGAAGCTTTCTTT.